These 24 T cell receptor beta chains were sequenced from one sample in a study of blood T cell repertoires in COVID-19. Using immunoSEQ multiplex PCR, the repertoire was profiled, and TCRdb retains in-frame clones only, with some absent. The sample contains hundreds of thousands of clones, approximately 92% of which appear only once. Material for sequencing was PBMCs or T cells enriched from blood (not recorded which). The receptor set was obtained from a woman between 18 and 30 years old who had recovered from COVID-19.

This sequence joins TRBV7-2 and TRBJ1-2, with 8 bases that match TRBD1. The CDR3 spans 13 residues. Looked up from germline, CDR1 is SGHTA and CDR2 is FQGNSA. Trimming at V came to 4 bases and at J to 8 bases, leaving 6 bases not matched to a gene. CDR3 sequence reads: CASSSRQGTGYTF. CDR3 nucleotides: TGTGCCAGCAGCTCCAGACAGGGGACCGGCTACACCTTC.

The genes are TRBV18 and TRBJ2-1; D possibly corresponds to TRBD2 (6 bases). CDR3 size: 13 residues. Trimming stripped 4 bases from V and 10 bases from J, with 14 bases between. Germline V gives CDR1 KGHSH, CDR2 LQKENI. CDR3 protein: CASSRNWGDEQFF. The CDR3, as DNA: TGTGCCAGCTCACGCAATTGGGGGGACGAGCAGTTCTTC.

The CDR3 here is CASSGQGINSPLHF. Here the CDR3 DNA reads TGCGCCAGCAGTGGCCAGGGAATTAATTCACCCCTCCACTTT. The chain uses TRBV10-2 and TRBJ1-6, with D perhaps matching TRBD1 (5 bases). The CDR3 is 14 amino acids. CDR1 and CDR2 (germline): WSHSY, SAAADI. Trimming left V 4 bases short and J 6 bases short, with 10 bases between.

CDR3 nucleotide sequence: TGTGCCAGCAGTTACGCGGGGGTAAAGGGGGGTGAGCAGTTCTTC. Protein: CASSYAGVKGGEQFF. The chain recombines TRBV6-5 with TRBJ2-1, with D possibly TRBD2 on 7 matching bases. Germline values: CDR1 MNHEY, CDR2 SVGAGI. The CDR3 totals 15 residues. V lost 2 bases to trimming and J lost 9 bases, with 17 bases between them.

The rearrangement links TRBV5-6 to TRBJ2-3; D remains unclear. Germline lookup yields CDR1 SGHDT and CDR2 YYEEEE. The CDR3 is 14 residues long. With 0 bases removed from V and 2 bases from J, the gap between germline ends came to 7 bases. CDR3 region: CASSLGRHTDTQYF. The CDR3 nucleotides are TGTGCCAGCAGCTTGGGACGACACACAGATACGCAGTATTTT.

The chain couples TRBV5-5 to TRBJ2-3; 9 nucleotides align to TRBD2. CDR1 is SGHKS, CDR2 YYEKEE, per germline (reference sequence). This CDR3 spans 15 amino acids. The V segment lost 3 bases and the J segment 2 bases; nucleotides outside the gene matches: 4. CDR3 in amino acids: CASSSLAGTTDTQYF. For the CDR3, the DNA is TGTGCCAGCAGCTCCCTAGCGGGGACCACAGATACGCAGTATTTT.

This sequence joins TRBV6-6 and TRBJ2-2, with 11 bases lining up with TRBD1. The V gene end was trimmed by 5 bases and the J gene end by 4 bases; junction bases not matched to a gene: 6. This CDR3 is 16 amino acids long. The V gene's germline CDR1 is MNHNY and CDR2 SVGAGI (reference sequence). CDR3 sequence (DNA): TGTGCCAGCAGTCGTTCCGGGACAGGGGGCACCGGGGAGCTGTTTTTT. Its translation is CASSRSGTGGTGELFF.

The chain is built from TRBV5-1 and TRBJ2-1; D call uncertain. Germline CDR1 SGHRS, CDR2 YFSETQ. The V end was cut by 2 bases, the J end by 6 bases, with 6 bases between. This CDR3 is built from 12 residues. DNA for the CDR3: TGCGCCAGCAGCTTTACAACCAATGAGCAGTTCTTC. Its protein is CASSFTTNEQFF.

The gene calls are TRBV10-2 and TRBJ1-1, with no clear D. This CDR3 contains 12 residues. Trimming removed 8 bases at V and 4 bases at J, with 11 bases between. Germline V gives CDR1 WSHSY, CDR2 SAAADI. CDR3 sequence reads: CASSRPGTEAFF. The CDR3 bases are TGCGCCAGCTCACGACCGGGCACTGAAGCTTTCTTT.

This clone was found once. This chain uses TRBV6-1 with TRBJ1-6; D might be TRBD1 (6 bases). V lost 2 bases and J 7 bases, leaving 21 bases between the germline ends. The CDR3 runs 18 residues. In germline, CDR1 is MNHNS, CDR2 SASEGT. DNA for the CDR3: TGTGCCAGCAGTGAATGGAATCGCTGGGGGCTGTGGAATTCACCCCTCCACTTT. It yields the protein CASSEWNRWGLWNSPLHF.

V gene TRBV5-6 combines with J gene TRBJ2-5, with TRBD1 matching over 9 bases. The CDR3 contains 14 residues. V shed 4 bases and J 3 bases; nucleotides not matched to a gene: 4. Germline V gene data show CDR1 as SGHDT and CDR2 as YYEEEE. The CDR3 DNA reads TGTGCCAGCAGCCACCGGGACAGGGAAGAGACCCAGTACTTC. Encoded protein: CASSHRDREETQYF. Full variable domain (rest looked up from reference TRBV5-6 and TRBJ2-5): DAGVTQSPTHLIKTRGQQVTLRCSPKSGHDTVSWYQQALGQGPQFIFQYYEEEERQRGNFPDRFSGHQFPNYSSELNVNALLLGDSALYLCASSHRDREETQYFGPGTRLLVL.

V gene TRBV6-5 combines with J gene TRBJ2-5; TRBD2 matches 8 bases. The ends lost 4 bases at V and 3 bases at J; junction bases unmatched: 7. The CDR3 extends over 15 amino acids. Germline values: CDR1 MNHEY, CDR2 SVGAGI. CDR3 DNA sequence: TGTGCCAGCAGTTCTGGACTAGCCATAAAAGAGACCCAGTACTTC. This gives the protein CASSSGLAIKETQYF.

The J gene is TRBJ1-5, the V gene TRBV19; 7 positions match TRBD1. The length of the CDR3 is 16 residues. J gave up 8 bases and V 5 bases, and 15 bases lay outside the gene matches. Per the germline V gene, CDR1 is LNHDA and CDR2 is SQIVND (reference sequence). CDR3 nucleotides: TGTGCCAGTAGTTTTGTTTCGACAGGGCTCGGGAAGCCCCAGCATTTT. The encoded protein is CASSFVSTGLGKPQHF.

This chain joins TRBV27 and TRBJ1-3, with TRBD1 matching 10 bases. The J segment lost 4 bases and the V segment lost 8 bases, leaving 2 bases of the junction unmatched. Germline V gene data show CDR1 as MNHEY and CDR2 as SMNVEV (reference sequence). This CDR3 region has 13 residues. The CDR3 DNA reads TGTGCCAGCTGGACAGGGGGAGGAAACACCATATATTTT. Amino acid sequence: CASWTGGGNTIYF.

This rearrangement joins TRBV2 to TRBJ1-2, with TRBD1 as a possible D gene (5 bases). Trimming removed 5 bases from V and 0 bases from J, with 13 bases in between. CDR3 length: 15 amino acids. The germline gives CDR1 SNHLY, CDR2 FYNNEI. The chain's CDR3 is CASSPGLGANYGYTF. CDR3 coding DNA: TGTGCCAGCAGTCCGGGACTCGGAGCTAACTATGGCTACACCTTC.

The V and J genes are TRBV29-1 and TRBJ1-1, with D possibly matching TRBD1 (6 bases). CDR1 and CDR2 (germline): SQVTM, ANQGSEA. CDR3 length: 13 amino acids. Trimming stripped 6 bases from V and 3 bases from J, with 14 bases between. CDR3 sequence reads: CSVPNPGDTEAFF. The CDR3 coding sequence is TGCAGCGTCCCCAACCCAGGGGACACTGAAGCTTTCTTT.

The chain couples TRBV9 to TRBJ2-3; the match to TRBD2 covers 7 bases. Germline trimming cut 3 bases from V and 1 base from J; bases unmatched to any gene: 11. The V gene's germline CDR1 is SGDLS and CDR2 YYNGEE. The CDR3 extends over 17 amino acids. CDR3 nucleotides: TGTGCCAGCAGCGGCGGGCAAAGGGACTACCGCACAGATACGCAGTATTTT. Encoded protein: CASSGGQRDYRTDTQYF.

The chain links TRBV27 to TRBJ1-1; 7 nucleotides agree with TRBD1. Germline-derived CDR1 and CDR2 are MNHEY and SMNVEV (reference sequence). Trimming at V came to 1 base and at J to 4 bases, leaving 21 bases not matched to a gene. CDR3 length: 20 residues. CDR3 sequence: CASSLWPDRTLGPLSTEAFF. The CDR3 DNA is TGTGCCAGCAGTTTATGGCCGGACAGGACCTTGGGTCCCTTGAGCACTGAAGCTTTCTTT.

This rearrangement joins TRBV10-2 to TRBJ2-1, with 13 bases that match TRBD2. V shed 4 bases and J 6 bases; nucleotides not matched to a gene: 3. CDR1 and CDR2 from the germline V gene are WSHSY and SAAADI. The CDR3 runs to 15 residues. CDR3 region: CASSAGTSGVNEQFF. CDR3 DNA sequence: TGCGCCAGCAGTGCAGGGACTAGCGGGGTCAATGAGCAGTTCTTC.

The chain employs TRBV7-2 and TRBJ2-3; D unclear. Trimming left V 5 bases short and J 2 bases short, with 5 bases between. The CDR3 spans 12 residues. Germline loops: CDR1 SGHTA, CDR2 FQGNSA. Here the CDR3 reads CASSLYTDTQYF. The CDR3 bases are TGTGCCAGCAGCCTATACACAGATACGCAGTATTTT.

The chain combines TRBV19 with TRBJ2-3, with D unresolved. The length of the CDR3 is 17 residues. V lost 6 bases, J lost 2 bases, and 21 bases lay in between. The V gene's germline CDR1 is LNHDA and CDR2 SQIVND (reference sequence). This CDR3 is CASSPLVFQDITDTQYF. The CDR3 nucleotides read TGTGCCAGTAGCCCCCTCGTATTCCAGGATATCACAGATACGCAGTATTTT.

The genes are TRBV27 and TRBJ1-4; 11 bases agree with TRBD1. V gave up 5 bases and J gave up 1 base; unmatched junction bases: 3. Germline-derived CDR1 and CDR2 are MNHEY and SMNVEV (reference sequence). CDR3 length equals 16 residues. This CDR3 reads CASSKGTGGTNEKLFF. For the CDR3, the DNA is TGTGCCAGCAGTAAGGGGACAGGGGGAACTAATGAAAAACTGTTTTTT.

This clone was counted only a few times. DNA of the CDR3: TGTGCCAGCAGTGAAGCCGCGGGGGGCGTCTACGAGCAGTACTTC. Residues: CASSEAAGGVYEQYF. This rearrangement joins TRBV6-1 to TRBJ2-7; TRBD2 matches 8 bases. The CDR3 runs to 15 residues. J was trimmed by 3 bases and V by 0 bases; bases with no gene match: 4. The V gene's germline CDR1 is MNHNS and CDR2 SASEGT.

This clone showed up just once. The chain combines TRBV29-1 with TRBJ2-7, with 11 nucleotides matching TRBD1. V was clipped by 6 bases and J by 4 bases; unmatched bases: 8. The CDR3 is made up of 14 amino acids. CDR1 is SQVTM, CDR2 ANQGSEA, per germline. The CDR3 nucleotides are TGCAGCGTCGCCACGGGACAGGGGGGTTACGAGCAGTACTTC. This sequence encodes CSVATGQGGYEQYF.